Included here is one T cell receptor (beta chain) sequence, with context. As yet, its antigen is unknown. Per CD8+ T cell subset, triplicate sorts of 300,000 or so cells each were done. The study made its TRB cDNA libraries by 5' RACE, adding UMI labels. TCRdb re-analyzed the 5' RACE reads; it lists each CDR3 protein once, without DNA. There are over 150,000 distinct CDR3 sequences in the sample, with about 0.44% held by the top ten. The data were obtained in a study of CXCR3-negative and CXCR3-positive naive CD8 T cells. Study observations and caveats: For memory CD8+ cells diversity was much lower, but both naive subsets had comparably high diversity. CXCR3-positive naive cells had TRB CDR3s that were more hydrophobic than CXCR3-negative naive cells had.

Germline V gene data show CDR1 as MGHRA and CDR2 as YSYEKL. The CDR3 has 16 amino acids. The material sequenced was naive CXCR3+ CD8+ T cells from blood. The subset was: CD45RO-CCR7+CD27+CD95- naive CD8+ T cells expressing CXCR3 (TNR3+). The chain employs TRBV4-1 and TRBJ2-2; TCRdb names TRBD1, which stays unverified in the absence of DNA. This receptor was obtained from a human donor in good health. Some clones in this sample may be carry-over from other donors' samples. The CDR3 sequence: CASSQDDRGRAGELFF.